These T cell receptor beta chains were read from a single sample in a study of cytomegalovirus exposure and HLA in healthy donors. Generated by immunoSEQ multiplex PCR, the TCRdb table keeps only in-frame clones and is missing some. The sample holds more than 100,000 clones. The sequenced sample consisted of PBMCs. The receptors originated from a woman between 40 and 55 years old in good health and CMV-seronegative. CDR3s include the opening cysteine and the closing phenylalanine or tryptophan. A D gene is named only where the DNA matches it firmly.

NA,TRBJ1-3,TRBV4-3,CASSQVGHLLSGNTIYF,TGCGCCAGCAGCCAAGTGGGGCATTTGCTCTCTGGAAACACCATATATTTT
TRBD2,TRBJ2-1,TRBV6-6,CASSYSIRGDYNEQFF,TGTGCCAGCAGTTACTCGATTCGGGGGGACTACAATGAGCAGTTCTTC
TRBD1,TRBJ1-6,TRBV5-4,CASSLGQGNSPLHF,TGTGCCAGCAGCCTGGGACAGGGGAATTCACCCCTCCACTTT
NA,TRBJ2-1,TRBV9,CASSVVGLLSYNEQFF,TGTGCCAGCAGCGTAGTGGGACTCCTCTCCTACAATGAGCAGTTCTTC
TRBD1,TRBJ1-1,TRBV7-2,CASSVQGGGAEAFF,TGTGCCAGCAGCGTACAAGGGGGCGGTGCTGAAGCTTTCTTT
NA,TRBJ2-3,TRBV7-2,CASSLINTDTQYF,TGTGCCAGCAGCTTAATAAACACAGATACGCAGTATTTT
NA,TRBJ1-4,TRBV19,CASRTTGRGEKLFF,TGTGCCAGTAGGACGACGGGAAGAGGTGAAAAACTGTTTTTT
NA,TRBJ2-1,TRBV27,CASSLVGGGGQFF,TGTGCCAGCAGTTTAGTAGGGGGAGGGGGGCAGTTCTTC
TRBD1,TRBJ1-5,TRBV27,CASTTRQGANQPQHF,TGTGCCAGCACTACCAGACAGGGGGCGAATCAGCCCCAGCATTTT
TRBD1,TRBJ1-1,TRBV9,CASSARDRGAQNTEAFF,TGTGCCAGCAGCGCCCGGGACAGGGGGGCACAGAACACTGAAGCTTTCTTT
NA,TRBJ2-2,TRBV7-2,CASKPYGGSITGELFF,TGTGCCAGCAAACCTTACGGGGGTTCGATCACCGGGGAGCTGTTTTTT
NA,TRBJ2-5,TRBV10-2,CASSESGRGETQYF,TGCGCCAGCAGTGAGTCGGGACGGGGGGAGACCCAGTACTTC
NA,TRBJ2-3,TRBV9,CASSVTTGSTDTQYF,TGTGCCAGCAGCGTCACAACAGGAAGCACAGATACGCAGTATTTT
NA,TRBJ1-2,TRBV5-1,CASSLSGANYGYTF,TGCGCCAGCAGCCTATCCGGGGCTAACTATGGCTACACCTTC
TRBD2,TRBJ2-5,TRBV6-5,CASSYGQRGGWGTQYF,TGTGCCAGCAGTTATGGCCAGCGGGGGGGCTGGGGGACCCAGTACTTC
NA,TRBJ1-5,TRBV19,CASKMWQGSNQPQHF,TGTGCCAGTAAGATGTGGCAGGGCAGCAATCAGCCCCAGCATTTT
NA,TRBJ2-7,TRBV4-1,CASSQDQTLGEYEQYF,TGCGCCAGCAGCCAGGATCAGACATTGGGAGAATACGAGCAGTACTTC
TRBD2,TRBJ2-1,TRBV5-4,CASSDQKRGGNEQFF,TGTGCCAGCAGCGACCAAAAGCGGGGGGGCAATGAGCAGTTCTTC
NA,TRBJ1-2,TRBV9,CASSVAAGVYGYTF,TGTGCCAGCAGCGTAGCGGCAGGGGTCTATGGCTACACCTTC
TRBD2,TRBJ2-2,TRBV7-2,CASSFSGGASTGELFF,TGTGCCAGCAGCTTCAGCGGGGGGGCCAGCACCGGGGAGCTGTTTTTT
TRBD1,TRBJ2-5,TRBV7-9,CASSWDRDGETQYF,TGTGCCAGCAGCTGGGACAGGGACGGGGAGACCCAGTACTTC
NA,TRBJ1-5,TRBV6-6,CASSYPAGLSNQPQHF,TGTGCCAGCAGTTACCCTGCAGGGCTTAGCAATCAGCCCCAGCATTTT
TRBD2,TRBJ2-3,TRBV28,CASSPSGISTDTQYF,TGTGCCAGCAGCCCCAGCGGGATCTCCACAGATACGCAGTATTTT
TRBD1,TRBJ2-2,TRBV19,CASSLGTGGWTGELFF,TGTGCCAGTAGTCTTGGGACAGGGGGCTGGACCGGGGAGCTGTTTTTT
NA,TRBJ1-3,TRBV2,CASRGEALAGNTIYF,TGTGCCAGCAGGGGGGAGGCTTTGGCTGGAAACACCATATATTTT
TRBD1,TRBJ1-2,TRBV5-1,CASSPRGDRINYGYTF,TGCGCCAGCAGCCCGAGAGGGGACAGAATCAACTATGGCTACACCTTC
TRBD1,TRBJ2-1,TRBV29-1,CSVERQGAQGEQFF,TGCAGCGTTGAACGACAGGGGGCGCAGGGTGAGCAGTTCTTC
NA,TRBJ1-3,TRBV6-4,CASRSTRPRNTIYF,TGTGCCAGCAGGAGTACCAGGCCGAGAAACACCATATATTTT
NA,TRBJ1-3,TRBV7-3,CASSFAASGGTIYF,TGTGCCAGCAGCTTCGCAGCGTCTGGAGGCACCATATATTTT
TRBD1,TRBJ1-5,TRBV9,CASSQGQGRNQPQHF,TGTGCCAGCAGCCAAGGACAGGGGCGCAATCAGCCCCAGCATTTT
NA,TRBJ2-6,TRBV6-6,CASSPGANVLTF,TGTGCCAGCAGTCCGGGGGCCAACGTCCTGACTTTC
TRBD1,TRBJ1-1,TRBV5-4,CASSRSLGTAFEAFF,TGTGCCAGCAGCCGTTCCTTAGGGACAGCTTTCGAAGCTTTCTTT
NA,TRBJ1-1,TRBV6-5,CATLQGNTEAFF,TGTGCCACCCTCCAGGGGAACACTGAAGCTTTCTTT
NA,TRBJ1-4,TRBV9,CASSVAATNEKLFF,TGTGCCAGCAGCGTAGCTGCAACTAATGAAAAACTGTTTTTT
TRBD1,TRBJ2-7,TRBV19,CASSDRPCEQYF,TGTGCCAGTTCGGACAGGCCCTGCGAGCAGTACTTC
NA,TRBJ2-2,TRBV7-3,CASSLRISRANTGELFF,TGTGCCAGCAGCTTAAGGATCAGCAGGGCGAACACCGGGGAGCTGTTTTTT
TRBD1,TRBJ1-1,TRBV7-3,CASSSGQGFNTEAFF,TGTGCCAGCAGCTCCGGACAGGGGTTCAACACTGAAGCTTTCTTT
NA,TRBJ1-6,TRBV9,CASSVVDVREPLHF,TGTGCCAGCAGCGTAGTAGACGTCAGGGAACCCCTCCACTTT
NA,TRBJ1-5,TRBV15,CATSRDPGGQPQHF,TGTGCCACCAGCAGAGATCCGGGGGGACAGCCCCAGCATTTT
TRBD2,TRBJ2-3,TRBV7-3,CASSSGVRDTQYF,TGTGCCAGCAGCAGCGGGGTCCGGGATACGCAGTATTTT
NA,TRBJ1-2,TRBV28,CASSFPFGNSYTF,TGTGCCAGCAGTTTCCCATTTGGCAATAGCTACACCTTC
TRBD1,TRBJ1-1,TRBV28,CASRRTGAPNTEAFF,TGTGCCAGCAGAAGGACAGGGGCCCCGAACACTGAAGCTTTCTTT
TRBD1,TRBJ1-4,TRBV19,CASSTDRGGEKLFF,TGTGCCAGTAGTACCGACAGGGGAGGAGAAAAACTGTTTTTT
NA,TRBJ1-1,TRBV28,CASSSQGVRAFF,TGTGCCAGCAGTTCCCAAGGGGTAAGAGCTTTCTTT
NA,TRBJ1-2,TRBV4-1,CASSQETENYGYTF,TGCGCCAGCAGCCAAGAAACTGAGAACTATGGCTACACCTTC
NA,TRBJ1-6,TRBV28,CASRLQRSPLHF,TGTGCCAGCAGGCTCCAGCGTTCACCCCTCCACTTT
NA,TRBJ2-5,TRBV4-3,CASSQEGGASGGQETQYF,TGCGCCAGCAGCCAAGAGGGGGGGGCTAGCGGAGGGCAAGAGACCCAGTACTTC
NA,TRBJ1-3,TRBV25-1,CASRYRLSGNTIYF,TGTGCCAGCCGCTACAGGCTCTCTGGAAACACCATATATTTT
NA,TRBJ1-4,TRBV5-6,CASSPLRGRSEKLFF,TGTGCCAGCTCCCCGTTAAGAGGGCGGAGTGAAAAACTGTTTTTT
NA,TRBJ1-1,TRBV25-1,CASSQGQINTEAFF,TGTGCCAGCAGCCAAGGACAGATAAACACTGAAGCTTTCTTT
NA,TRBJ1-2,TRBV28,CATRLENYGYTF,TGTGCCACCCGACTGGAGAACTATGGCTACACCTTC
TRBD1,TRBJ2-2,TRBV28,CASRILGTGVRGYTGELFF,TGTGCCAGCAGAATTCTCGGGACAGGGGTTCGCGGGTACACCGGGGAGCTGTTTTTT
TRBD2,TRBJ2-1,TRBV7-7,CASSQLAGGYNEQFF,TGTGCTAGCAGCCAACTAGCGGGGGGTTACAATGAGCAGTTCTTC
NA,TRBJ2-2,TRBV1,CTSSQGRGGVTGELFF,TGCACCAGCAGCCAAGGGCGGGGGGGCGTCACCGGGGAGCTGTTTTTT
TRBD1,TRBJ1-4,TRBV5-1,CASSWGQGTNEKLFF,TGCGCCAGCAGCTGGGGACAGGGGACTAATGAAAAACTGTTTTTT
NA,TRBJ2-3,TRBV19,CASKRGTDTQYF,TGTGCCAGTAAACGGGGCACAGATACGCAGTATTTT
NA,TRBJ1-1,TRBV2,CASSRQGMNTEAFF,TGTGCCAGCAGTAGGCAGGGGATGAACACTGAAGCTTTCTTT
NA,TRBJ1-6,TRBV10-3,CAITDGDNSPLHF,TGTGCCATCACCGACGGGGATAATTCACCCCTCCACTTT
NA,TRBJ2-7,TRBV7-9,CASSYDRLTYEQYF,TGTGCCAGCAGCTATGACAGGCTTACCTACGAGCAGTACTTC